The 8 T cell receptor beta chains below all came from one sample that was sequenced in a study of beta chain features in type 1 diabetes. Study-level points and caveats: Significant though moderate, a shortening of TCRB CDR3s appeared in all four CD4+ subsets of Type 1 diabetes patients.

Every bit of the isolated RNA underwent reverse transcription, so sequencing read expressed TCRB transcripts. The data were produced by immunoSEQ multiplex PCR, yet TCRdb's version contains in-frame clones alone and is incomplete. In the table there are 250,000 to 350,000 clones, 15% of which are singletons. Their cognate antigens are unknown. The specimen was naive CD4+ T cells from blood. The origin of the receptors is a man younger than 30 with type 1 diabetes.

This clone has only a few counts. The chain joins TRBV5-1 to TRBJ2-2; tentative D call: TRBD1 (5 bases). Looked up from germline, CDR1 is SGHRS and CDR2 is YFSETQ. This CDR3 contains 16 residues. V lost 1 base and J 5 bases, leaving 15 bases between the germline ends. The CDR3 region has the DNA TGCGCCAGCAGCTTGCCTACAGGATTCGAGACCGGGGAGCTGTTTTTT. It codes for CASSLPTGFETGELFF.

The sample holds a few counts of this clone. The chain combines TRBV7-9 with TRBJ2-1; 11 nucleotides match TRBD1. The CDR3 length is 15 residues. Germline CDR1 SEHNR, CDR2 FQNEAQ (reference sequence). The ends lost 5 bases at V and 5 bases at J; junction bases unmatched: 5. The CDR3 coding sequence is TGTGCCAGCAGCGAAGGACAGGGGGCACACAATGAGCAGTTCTTC. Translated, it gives CASSEGQGAHNEQFF.

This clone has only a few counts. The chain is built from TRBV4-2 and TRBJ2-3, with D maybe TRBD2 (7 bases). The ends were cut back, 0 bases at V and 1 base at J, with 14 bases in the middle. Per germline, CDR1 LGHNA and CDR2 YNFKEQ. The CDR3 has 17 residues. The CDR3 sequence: CASSQEVQGRGTDTQYF. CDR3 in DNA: TGTGCCAGCAGCCAAGAGGTCCAGGGGAGGGGCACAGATACGCAGTATTTT.

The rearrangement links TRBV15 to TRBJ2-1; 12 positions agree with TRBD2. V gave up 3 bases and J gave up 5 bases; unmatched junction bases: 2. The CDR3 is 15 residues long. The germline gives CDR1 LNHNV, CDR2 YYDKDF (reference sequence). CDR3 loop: CATSSGLAGNNEQFF. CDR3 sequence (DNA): TGTGCCACCAGCAGCGGACTAGCGGGGAACAATGAGCAGTTCTTC.

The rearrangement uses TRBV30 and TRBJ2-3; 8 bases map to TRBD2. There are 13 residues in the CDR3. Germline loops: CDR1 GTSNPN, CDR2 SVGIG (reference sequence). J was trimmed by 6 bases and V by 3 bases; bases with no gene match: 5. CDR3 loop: CAWSQREPDTQYF. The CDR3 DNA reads TGTGCCTGGAGCCAGCGGGAGCCCGATACGCAGTATTTT.

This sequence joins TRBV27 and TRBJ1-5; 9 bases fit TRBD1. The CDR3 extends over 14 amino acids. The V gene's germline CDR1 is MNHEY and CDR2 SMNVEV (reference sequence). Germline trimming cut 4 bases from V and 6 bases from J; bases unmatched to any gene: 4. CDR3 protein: CASSSTGGSQPQHF. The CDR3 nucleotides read TGTGCCAGCAGTTCCACAGGGGGCTCTCAGCCCCAGCATTTT.

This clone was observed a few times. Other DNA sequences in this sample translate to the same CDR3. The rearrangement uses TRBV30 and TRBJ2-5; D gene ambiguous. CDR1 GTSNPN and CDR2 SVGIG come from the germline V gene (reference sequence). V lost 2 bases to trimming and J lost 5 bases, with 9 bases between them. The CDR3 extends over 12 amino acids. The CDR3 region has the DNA TGTGCCTGGAGTCCGGGTGGTGAGACCCAGTACTTC. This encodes CAWSPGGETQYF.

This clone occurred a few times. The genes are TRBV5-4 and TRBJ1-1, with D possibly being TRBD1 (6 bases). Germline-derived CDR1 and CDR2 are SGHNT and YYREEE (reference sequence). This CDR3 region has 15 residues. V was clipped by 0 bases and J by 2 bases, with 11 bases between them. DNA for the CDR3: TGTGCCAGCAGCTTGGCCGGACAGCCTAACACTGAAGCTTTCTTT. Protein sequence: CASSLAGQPNTEAFF. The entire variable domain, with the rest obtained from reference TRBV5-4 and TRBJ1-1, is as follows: ETGVTQSPTHLIKTRGQQVTLRCSSQSGHNTVSWYQQALGQGPQFIFQYYREEENGRGNFPPRFSGLQFPNYSSELNVNALELDDSALYLCASSLAGQPNTEAFFGQGTRLTVV.